Included here is one TCR beta chain sequence, with context. This clone came up once. What this receptor recognizes is not known. Base-call qualities are not available, and no considerably larger clone is one nucleotide away. The data were taken from a study of a mutant IDH1 vaccine in newly diagnosed glioma (dated by TCRdb to 2020 to 2023). A note on the overall study: Patients were given eight vaccinations, in weeks 1, 3, 5, 7, 11, 15, 19 and 23, which matched visits V03 through V10. Vaccination started 4-6 weeks after radiotherapy alone, or was given together with temozolomide cycles in the groups whose treatment included chemotherapy. Of the 30 or so patients who were treated, approximately 60% were male and about 40% were female, and the mean age was around 41 years. Before enrollment, patients had received standard therapy of radiotherapy alone, temozolomide alone, or radiochemotherapy with temozolomide; most received the combination. Peripheral blood was drawn at six visits: V03 (baseline), V05, V07, V10, V12 and V13. For exploratory analyses, approximately 23 treated patients had longitudinal TCRB deep sequencing done wherever samples were available.

General conclusions and limits of the study: The authors stated that sample limitations prevented analyses of patient blood samples from being reproduced. No apparent relationship was observed between pseudoprogression and alterations in the top peripheral T cell clonotypes detected by TCRB sequencing. Across multiple MHC alleles, vaccine-induced immune responses were seen in 93.3% of patients. PBMC samples for TCRB deep sequencing were selected based on availability.

The time point label on this specimen signifies: week 23, last vaccination. Every vaccine dose consisted of 300 ug of a 20-mer mutant IDH1 peptide in Montanide, administered subcutaneously together with topical imiquimod. Newly diagnosed WHO grade 3 or 4 IDH1-mutant astrocytomas showing loss of nuclear ATRX were present in the donors. The samples were drawn from NOA16, a multicentre, single-arm, open-label phase I trial in Germany that tested a mutant IDH1 peptide vaccine in humans for the first time. Genomic DNA for TCRB sequencing was extracted from EDTA blood using the DNeasy Blood and Tissue Kit. The receptor library was made with the immunoSEQ multiplex PCR assay. Rearranged TCR beta chain sequences were amplified using the hsTCRB Kit according to the manufacturer's protocol. TCRB libraries were sequenced on an Illumina MiSeq. The authors' analysis ran thus. The kit vendor's proprietary platform handled demultiplexing, trimming and gene mapping. The source is immuneACCESS, and TCRdb retained only in-frame sequences with V and J called. Part of the clones is not carried over; for the studies checked, unresolved V genes explain less than half of this, and the remainder is unexplained. V, J and clone size were drawn from that table, and D and trimming were deduced from the DNA. In this sample the table shows tens of thousands of clones, around 93% of which occur a single time. The ten largest make up about 3.9% of the sample.

Trimming costs V 0 bases and J 7 bases, and their ends lie 6 bases apart. From its cysteine to its phenylalanine, the CDR3 spans 12 amino acids. Of the read, only the CDR3 DNA is kept; its 36 bases are in frame from base 1. Via the germline V gene, CDR1 is SNHLY and CDR2 FYNNEI. Source: PBMCs, taken from a glioma patient whose treatment included an IDH1 peptide vaccine. The chain links TRBV2 with TRBJ1-1; the D gene cannot be named for sure. The receptor's source is a man aged 45 to 65 with glioma. The nucleotides are TGTGCCAGCAGTGAAGCGCTCGTTGAAGCTTTCTTT. Translated, it gives CASSEALVEAFF.